Given below is one TCR beta chain in context. Its antigen remains unidentified. The rectum was sampled with one to two pinch biopsies at colonoscopy. Ulcerative colitis patients received no immunosuppressive medication before the diagnostic colonoscopy. The data were obtained in a study of pediatric ulcerative colitis. CDR3 length equals 15 residues. The J segment lost 1 base and the V segment lost 4 bases, leaving 4 bases of the junction unmatched. Germline V CDR1 and CDR2: MNHNS, SASEGT. Each sample received Survey-level depth of up to 500,000 reads. Generated by immunoSEQ multiplex PCR, the TCRdb table keeps only in-frame clones and is missing some. The profile shows 20,000 to 30,000 clones, about 67% of them singletons. Notes on the study in general: Blood samples from a couple of patients yielded substantially fewer templates and were excluded from blood-rectal overlap analysis. All ulcerative colitis patients, but no controls, carried two rectal clonotypes.

The gene calls are TRBV6-1 and TRBJ2-7, with 10 bases identical to TRBD1. This TCR was sampled from a boy between 5 and 17 years old with severe ulcerative colitis. The source material was gut tissue. The CDR3 DNA is TGTGCCAGCAGTGCCCTGGGACAGGGGTCCTACGAGCAGTACTTC. Translation gives CASSALGQGSYEQYF.